This T cell receptor (beta chain) appears in the sequencing data of a study of blood T cell repertoires in COVID-19. Profiling relied on immunoSEQ multiplex PCR, and the TCRdb table lists in-frame clones only, not all of them. The sample has roughly 20,000 clones, 87% seen once. Germline V gene data show CDR1 as SGHRS and CDR2 as YFSETQ. CDR3 length equals 15 residues. Trimming cost V 4 bases and J 1 base; bases outside gene matches: 3. This chain uses TRBV5-1 with TRBJ2-2; TRBD1 agrees at 8 bases. The sequence came from a human donor in a cohort sampled during active COVID-19. Sequencing input: peripheral blood. CDR3: CASSGGQGNTGELFF. In DNA, the CDR3 is TGCGCCAGCAGCGGTGGACAGGGGAACACCGGGGAGCTGTTTTTT.